A single sample is the source of the 6 T cell receptor beta chains below, sequenced in a study of T cells in localized non-small cell lung cancer. Method: immunoSEQ multiplex PCR; TCRdb's copy keeps in-frame clones and lacks some. The sample comprises approximately 7,100 clones, under 95% of which are singletons, and approximately 4.6% rests with the top ten. The sequenced sample was peripheral blood mononuclear cells, obtained before any cancer treatment. The receptors stem from an older male donor with stage II lung adenocarcinoma.

This chain connects TRBV7-3 to TRBJ1-2, with D hard to call. Trimming removed 2 bases at V and 5 bases at J, with 9 bases between. The CDR3 consists of 13 residues. Germline V gene sequence: CDR1 SGHTA, CDR2 FQGTGA. The CDR3 region is CASSLLEAYGYTF. The CDR3, as DNA: TGTGCCAGCAGCTTATTAGAAGCATATGGCTACACCTTC. Complete variable domain (other parts from reference TRBV7-3 and TRBJ1-2): GAGVSQTPSNKVTEKGKYVELRCDPISGHTALYWYRQSLGQGPEFLIYFQGTGAADDSGLPNDRFFAVRPEGSVSTLKIQRTERGDSAVYLCASSLLEAYGYTFGSGTRLTVV.

The V call is TRBV2, the J call TRBJ2-3, with TRBD1 identical over 11 bases. The junction had 2 bases not matched to a gene; V was cut back by 6 bases and J by 0 bases. CDR3 size: 15 residues. Germline CDR1 is SNHLY and CDR2 is FYNNEI. CDR3 region: CASRGQGDSTDTQYF. The DNA for the CDR3 is TGTGCCAGCAGGGGACAGGGGGATAGCACAGATACGCAGTATTTT.

J is TRBJ2-7 and V is TRBV4-2; weak D call: TRBD1 (5 bases). Trimming took off 1 base at V and 1 base at J, with 8 bases between the two ends. This CDR3 comprises 14 residues. Germline loops: CDR1 LGHNA, CDR2 YNFKEQ. In DNA form, the CDR3 reads TGTGCCAGCAGCCAAGGGGCAGGGTCCTACGAGCAGTACTTC. Its protein is CASSQGAGSYEQYF.

This sequence joins TRBV2 and TRBJ1-2; D is possibly TRBD1 (5 bases). The CDR3 is 15 residues long. Germline V CDR1 and CDR2: SNHLY, FYNNEI. The V end lost 0 bases, the J end lost 2 bases, and 10 bases lay between the germline ends. The CDR3 DNA follows: TGTGCCAGCAGTGAAGCATCAGGGAGGAACTATGGCTACACCTTC. Translation: CASSEASGRNYGYTF.

This chain uses TRBV30 with TRBJ2-7; TRBD1 aligns across 7 bases. The ends lost 2 bases at V and 5 bases at J; junction bases unmatched: 6. This CDR3 spans 13 amino acids. The germline gives CDR1 GTSNPN, CDR2 SVGIG (reference sequence). CDR3 sequence (DNA): TGTGCCTGGAGTCGGACAGGACTCAACGAGCAGTACTTC. Its translation: CAWSRTGLNEQYF.

This clone was detected once. This rearrangement joins TRBV6-6 to TRBJ2-5, with 10 bases that match TRBD2. V shed 6 bases, J shed 1 base, and the junction held 2 bases outside the gene matches. Germline lookup yields CDR1 MNHNY and CDR2 SVGAGI (reference sequence). The length of the CDR3 is 14 residues. This chain's CDR3 is CASRRTSGQETQYF. The DNA of the CDR3 is TGTGCCAGCAGACGGACTAGCGGCCAAGAGACCCAGTACTTC.